This TCR beta chain is drawn from a study of blood T cell repertoires in COVID-19. Only in-frame clones appear in the TCRdb table, and some are missing; sequencing was by immunoSEQ multiplex PCR. The sample has about 400,000 clones; roughly 90% are singletons. Clinical histories supplied by participants themselves formed the basis of cohort assignment. Recovered status applied to Cohort 3 donors who had two consecutive negative PCRs. It also applied to those with clearance or with symptom resolution. The clonotype was recovered from a woman in her thirties who had recovered from COVID-19. Sequencing was done on a sample of PBMCs or T cells enriched from blood (not recorded which).

CDR3 in amino acids: CASSQHPSYEQYF. The CDR3 DNA sequence: TGTGCCAGCAGTCAACACCCCTCCTACGAGCAGTACTTC. The J gene is TRBJ2-7, the V gene TRBV7-9; D is ambiguous. V lost 6 bases and J lost 0, with 9 bases in between. Per germline, CDR1 SEHNR and CDR2 FQNEAQ (reference sequence). The CDR3 is 13 residues long.